This T cell receptor (beta chain) was identified during a study of human thymus T cells. Whole-study results and caveats: Thymic and blood repertoires seemed to favor certain V and J genes. Related research described thymic repertoires that were highly overlapping among unrelated individuals.

Sequenced by immunoSEQ multiplex PCR; TCRdb stores in-frame clones only, minus some. The sample has under 150,000 clones, around 94% seen once. Thymus tissue was removed during corrective cardiac surgery. In the case of this clone: Antigen: not known.

The CDR3 covers 12 residues. Trimming left V 2 bases short and J 7 bases short, with 8 bases between. The germline V gene has CDR1 SGHAT and CDR2 FQNNGV. The chain recombines TRBV11-2 with TRBJ1-1; no definite D call. The origin of this receptor is a boy under two years old with a congenital heart defect but otherwise immunologically healthy. What was sequenced was thymus tissue. The CDR3 DNA reads TGTGCCAGCAGCTTAACGTGGAGTGAAGCTTTCTTT. It encodes CASSLTWSEAFF.